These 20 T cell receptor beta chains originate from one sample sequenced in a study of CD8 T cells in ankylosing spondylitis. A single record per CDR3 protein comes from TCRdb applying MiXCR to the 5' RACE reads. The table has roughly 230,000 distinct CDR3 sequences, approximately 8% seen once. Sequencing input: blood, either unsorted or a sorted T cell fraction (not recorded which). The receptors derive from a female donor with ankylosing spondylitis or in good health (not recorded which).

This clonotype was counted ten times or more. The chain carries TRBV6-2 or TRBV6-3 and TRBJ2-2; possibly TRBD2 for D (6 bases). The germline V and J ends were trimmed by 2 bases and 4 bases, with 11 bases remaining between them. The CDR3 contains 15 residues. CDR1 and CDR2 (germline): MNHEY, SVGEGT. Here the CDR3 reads CASSYAQAGTGELFF. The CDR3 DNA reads TGTGCCAGCAGTTACGCCCAAGCGGGCACCGGGGAGCTGTTTTTT.

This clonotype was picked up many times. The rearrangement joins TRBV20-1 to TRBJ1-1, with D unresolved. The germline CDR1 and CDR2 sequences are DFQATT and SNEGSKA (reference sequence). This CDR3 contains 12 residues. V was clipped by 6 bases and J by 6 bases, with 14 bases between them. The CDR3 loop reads CSATRGKPEAFF. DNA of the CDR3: TGCAGTGCCACCCGCGGAAAGCCTGAAGCTTTCTTT.

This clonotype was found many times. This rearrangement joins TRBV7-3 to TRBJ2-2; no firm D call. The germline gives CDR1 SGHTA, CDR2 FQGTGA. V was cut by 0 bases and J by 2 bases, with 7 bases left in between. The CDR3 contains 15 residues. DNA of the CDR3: TGTGCCAGCAGCTTAACGGCGGTTAACACCGGGGAGCTGTTTTTT. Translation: CASSLTAVNTGELFF.

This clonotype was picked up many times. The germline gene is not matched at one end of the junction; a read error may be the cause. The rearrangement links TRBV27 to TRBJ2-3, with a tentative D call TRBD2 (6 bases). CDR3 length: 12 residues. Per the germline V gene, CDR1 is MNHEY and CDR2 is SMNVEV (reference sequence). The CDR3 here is CASSFPPAREHF. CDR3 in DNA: TGTGCCAGCAGTTTCCCTCCGGCCCGGGAGCATTTT.

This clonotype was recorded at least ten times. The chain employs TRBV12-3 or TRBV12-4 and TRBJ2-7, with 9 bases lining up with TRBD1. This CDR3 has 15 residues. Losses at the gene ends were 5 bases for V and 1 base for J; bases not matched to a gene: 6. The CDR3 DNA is TGTGCCAGCAGTCCCGGGACAGGGCGGTCCTACGAGCAGTACTTC. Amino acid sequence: CASSPGTGRSYEQYF.

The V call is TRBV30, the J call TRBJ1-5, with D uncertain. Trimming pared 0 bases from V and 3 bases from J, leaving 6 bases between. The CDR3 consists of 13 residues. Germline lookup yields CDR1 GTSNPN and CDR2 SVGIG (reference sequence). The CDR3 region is CAWSVVANQPQHF. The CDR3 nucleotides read TGTGCCTGGAGTGTCGTGGCCAATCAGCCCCAGCATTTT. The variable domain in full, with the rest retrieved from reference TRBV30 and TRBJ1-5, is SQTIHQWPATLVQPVGSPLSLECTVEGTSNPNLYWYRQAAGRGLQLLFYSVGIGQISSEVPQNLSASRPQDRQFILSSKKLLLSDSGFYLCAWSVVANQPQHFGDGTRLSIL.

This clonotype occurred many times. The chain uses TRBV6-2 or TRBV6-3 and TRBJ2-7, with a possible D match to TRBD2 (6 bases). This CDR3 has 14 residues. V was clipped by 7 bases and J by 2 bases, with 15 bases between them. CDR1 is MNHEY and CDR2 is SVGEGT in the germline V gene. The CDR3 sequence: CASTDGGTPYEQYF. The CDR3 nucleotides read TGTGCCAGCACCGATGGCGGGACCCCCTACGAGCAGTACTTC.

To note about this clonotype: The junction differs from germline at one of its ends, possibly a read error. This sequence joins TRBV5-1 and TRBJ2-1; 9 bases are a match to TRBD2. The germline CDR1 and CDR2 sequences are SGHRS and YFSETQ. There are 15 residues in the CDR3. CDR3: CTSSLSSGSYNEQFF. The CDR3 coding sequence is TGCACCAGCAGCTTGAGTAGCGGGAGTTACAATGAGCAGTTCTTC.

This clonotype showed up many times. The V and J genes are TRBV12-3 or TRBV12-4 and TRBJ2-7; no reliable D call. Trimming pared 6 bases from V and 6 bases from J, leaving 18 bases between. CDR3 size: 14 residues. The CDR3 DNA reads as TGTGCCAGCAGCCCGACCGTGTGGTGGGGCGAGCAGTACTTC. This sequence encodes CASSPTVWWGEQYF.

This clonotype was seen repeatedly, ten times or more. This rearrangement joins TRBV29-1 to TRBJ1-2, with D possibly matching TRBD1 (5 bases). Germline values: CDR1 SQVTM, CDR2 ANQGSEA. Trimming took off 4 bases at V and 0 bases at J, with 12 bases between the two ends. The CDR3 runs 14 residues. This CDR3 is CSVGGAQTNYGYTF. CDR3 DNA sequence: TGCAGCGTTGGAGGGGCCCAGACTAACTATGGCTACACCTTC.

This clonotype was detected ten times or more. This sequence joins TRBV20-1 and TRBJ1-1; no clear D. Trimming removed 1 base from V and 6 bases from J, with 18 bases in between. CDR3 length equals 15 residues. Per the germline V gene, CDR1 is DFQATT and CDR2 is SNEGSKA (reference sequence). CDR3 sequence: CSARATRSFQAEAFF. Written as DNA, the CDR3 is TGCAGTGCTAGAGCAACGAGGAGTTTTCAGGCTGAAGCTTTCTTT.

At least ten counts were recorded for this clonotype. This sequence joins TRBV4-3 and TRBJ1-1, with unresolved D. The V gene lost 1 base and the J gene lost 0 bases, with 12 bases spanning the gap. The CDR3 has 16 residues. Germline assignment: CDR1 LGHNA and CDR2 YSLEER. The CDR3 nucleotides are TGCGCCAGCAGCCAAGGGACGTATCCTATGAACACTGAAGCTTTCTTT. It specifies CASSQGTYPMNTEAFF.

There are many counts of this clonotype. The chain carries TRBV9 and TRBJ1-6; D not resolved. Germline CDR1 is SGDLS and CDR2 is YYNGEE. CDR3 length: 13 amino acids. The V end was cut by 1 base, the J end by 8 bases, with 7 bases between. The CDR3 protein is CASSVNMDSPLHF. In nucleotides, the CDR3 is TGTGCCAGCAGCGTAAATATGGATTCACCCCTCCACTTT.

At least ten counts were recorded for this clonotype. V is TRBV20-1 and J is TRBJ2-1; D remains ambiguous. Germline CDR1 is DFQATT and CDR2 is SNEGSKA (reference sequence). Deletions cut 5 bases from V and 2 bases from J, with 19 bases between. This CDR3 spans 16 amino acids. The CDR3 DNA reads TGCAGTGCTCGCGTCAGTGGCGTGGTACCCTACAATGAGCAGTTCTTC. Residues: CSARVSGVVPYNEQFF.

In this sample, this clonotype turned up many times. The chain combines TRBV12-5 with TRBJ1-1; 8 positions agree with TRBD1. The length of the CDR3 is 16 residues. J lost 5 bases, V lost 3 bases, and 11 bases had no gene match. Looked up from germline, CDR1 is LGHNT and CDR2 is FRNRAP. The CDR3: CASGFNAGGLGTEAFF. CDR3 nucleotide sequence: TGTGCTAGTGGTTTTAACGCAGGGGGCTTAGGTACTGAAGCTTTCTTT.

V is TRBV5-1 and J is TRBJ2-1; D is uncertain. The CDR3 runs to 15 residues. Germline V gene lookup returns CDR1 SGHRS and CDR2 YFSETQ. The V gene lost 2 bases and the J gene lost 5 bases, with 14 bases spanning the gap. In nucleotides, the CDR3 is TGCGCCAGCAGCTTTCAGAGGAACACAAACAATGAGCAGTTCTTC. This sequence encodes CASSFQRNTNNEQFF.

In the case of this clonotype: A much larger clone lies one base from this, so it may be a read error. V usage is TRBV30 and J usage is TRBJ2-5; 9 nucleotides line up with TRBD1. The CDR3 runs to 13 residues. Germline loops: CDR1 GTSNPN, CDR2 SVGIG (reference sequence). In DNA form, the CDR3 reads TGTGCCCGGAGTAACAGGGGGCTCGAGACCCAGTACTTC. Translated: CARSNRGLETQYF.

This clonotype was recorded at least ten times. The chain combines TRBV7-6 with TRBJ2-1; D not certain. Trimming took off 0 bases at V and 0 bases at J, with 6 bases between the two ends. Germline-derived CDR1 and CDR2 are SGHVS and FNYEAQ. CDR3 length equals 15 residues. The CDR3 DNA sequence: TGTGCCAGCAGCTTAGCTGCTGACTCCTACAATGAGCAGTTCTTC. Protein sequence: CASSLAADSYNEQFF.

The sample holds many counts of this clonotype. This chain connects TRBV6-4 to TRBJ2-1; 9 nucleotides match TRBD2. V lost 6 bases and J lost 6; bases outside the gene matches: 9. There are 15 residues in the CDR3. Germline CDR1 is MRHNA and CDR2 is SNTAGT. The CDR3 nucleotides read TGTGCCAGCAGCCCACTAGCGGGTAGCGGCAATGAGCAGTTCTTC. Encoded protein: CASSPLAGSGNEQFF.

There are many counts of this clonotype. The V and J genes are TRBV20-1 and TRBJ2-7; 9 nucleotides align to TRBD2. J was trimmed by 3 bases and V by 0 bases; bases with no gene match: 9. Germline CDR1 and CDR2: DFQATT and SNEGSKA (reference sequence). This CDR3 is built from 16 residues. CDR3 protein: CSARDPAGGVDYEQYF. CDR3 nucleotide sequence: TGCAGTGCTAGAGATCCAGCGGGAGGAGTTGACTACGAGCAGTACTTC.